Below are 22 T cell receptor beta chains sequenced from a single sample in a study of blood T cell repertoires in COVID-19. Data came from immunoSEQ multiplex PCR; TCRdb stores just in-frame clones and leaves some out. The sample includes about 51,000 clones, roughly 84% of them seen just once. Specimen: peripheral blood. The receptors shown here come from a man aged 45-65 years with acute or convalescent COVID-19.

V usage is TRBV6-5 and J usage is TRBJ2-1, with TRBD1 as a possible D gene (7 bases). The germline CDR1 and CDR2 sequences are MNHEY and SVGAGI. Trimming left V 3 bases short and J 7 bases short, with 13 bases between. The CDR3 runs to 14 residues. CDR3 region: CASSYESGGNEQFF. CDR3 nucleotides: TGTGCCAGCAGTTATGAATCAGGGGGGAATGAGCAGTTCTTC.

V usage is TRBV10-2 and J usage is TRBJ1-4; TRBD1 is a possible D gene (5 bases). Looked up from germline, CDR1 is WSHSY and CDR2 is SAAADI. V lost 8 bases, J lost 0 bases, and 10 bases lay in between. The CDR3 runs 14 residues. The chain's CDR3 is CASGAGTTNEKLFF. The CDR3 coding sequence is TGCGCCAGCGGGGCAGGGACAACTAATGAAAAACTGTTTTTT.

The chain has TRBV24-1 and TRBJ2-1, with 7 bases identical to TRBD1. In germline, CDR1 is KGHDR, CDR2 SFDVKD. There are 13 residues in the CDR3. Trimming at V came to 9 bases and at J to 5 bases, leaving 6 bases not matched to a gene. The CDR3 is CATRDRANNEQFF. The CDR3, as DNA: TGTGCCACCCGGGACAGAGCGAACAATGAGCAGTTCTTC.

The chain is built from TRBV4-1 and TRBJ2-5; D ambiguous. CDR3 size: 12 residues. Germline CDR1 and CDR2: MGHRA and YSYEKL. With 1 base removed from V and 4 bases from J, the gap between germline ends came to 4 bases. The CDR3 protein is CASSQGGETQYF. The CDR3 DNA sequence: TGCGCCAGCAGCCAAGGAGGAGAGACCCAGTACTTC.

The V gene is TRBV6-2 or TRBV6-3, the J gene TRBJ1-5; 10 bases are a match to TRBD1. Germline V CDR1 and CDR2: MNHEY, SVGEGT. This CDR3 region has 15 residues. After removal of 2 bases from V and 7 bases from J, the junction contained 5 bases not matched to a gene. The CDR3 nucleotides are TGTGCCAGCAGTTACAGGGGACAGGGGTCGCAGCCCCAGCATTTT. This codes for CASSYRGQGSQPQHF.

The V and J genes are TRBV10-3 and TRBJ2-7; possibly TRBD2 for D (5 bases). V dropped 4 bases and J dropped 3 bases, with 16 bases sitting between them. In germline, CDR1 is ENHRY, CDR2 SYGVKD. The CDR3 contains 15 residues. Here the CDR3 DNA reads TGTGCCATCAGTGTTAGGACCTCCCGGGGCTACGAGCAGTACTTC. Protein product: CAISVRTSRGYEQYF.

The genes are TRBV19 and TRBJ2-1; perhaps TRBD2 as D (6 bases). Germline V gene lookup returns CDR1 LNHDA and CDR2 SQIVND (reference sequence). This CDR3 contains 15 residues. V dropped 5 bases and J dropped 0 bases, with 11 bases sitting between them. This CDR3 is CASSLRLDSYNEQFF. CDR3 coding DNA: TGTGCCAGTAGTCTGAGACTAGACTCCTACAATGAGCAGTTCTTC.

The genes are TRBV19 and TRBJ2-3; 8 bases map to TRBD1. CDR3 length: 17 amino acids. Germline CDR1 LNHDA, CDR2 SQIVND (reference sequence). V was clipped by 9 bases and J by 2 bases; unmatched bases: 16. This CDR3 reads CASRHTQDRATTDTQYF. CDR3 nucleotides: TGTGCCAGCAGGCATACCCAGGACAGGGCCACCACAGATACGCAGTATTTT.

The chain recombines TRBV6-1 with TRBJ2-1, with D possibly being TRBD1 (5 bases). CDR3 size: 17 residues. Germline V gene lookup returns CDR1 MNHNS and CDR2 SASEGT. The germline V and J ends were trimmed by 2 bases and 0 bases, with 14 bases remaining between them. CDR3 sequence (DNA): TGTGCCAGCAGTGAACCTATTGACAGAAGCTCCTACAATGAGCAGTTCTTC. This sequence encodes CASSEPIDRSSYNEQFF.

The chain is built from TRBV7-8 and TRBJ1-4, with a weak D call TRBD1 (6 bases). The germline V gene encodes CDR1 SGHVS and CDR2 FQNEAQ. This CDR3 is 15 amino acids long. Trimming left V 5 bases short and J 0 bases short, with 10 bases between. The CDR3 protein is CASSARTATNEKLFF. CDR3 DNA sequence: TGTGCCAGCAGCGCCCGGACAGCAACTAATGAAAAACTGTTTTTT.

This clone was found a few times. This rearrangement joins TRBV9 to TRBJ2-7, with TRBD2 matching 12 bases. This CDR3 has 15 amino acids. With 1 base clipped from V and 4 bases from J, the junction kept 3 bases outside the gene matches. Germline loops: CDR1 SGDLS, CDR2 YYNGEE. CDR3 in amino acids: CASSVLAGGNYEQYF. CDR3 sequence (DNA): TGTGCCAGCAGCGTACTAGCGGGAGGGAATTACGAGCAGTACTTC.

Here the CDR3 DNA reads TGCGCCAGCAGCTTGGTTAGCGGGGGAACCTACGAGCAGTACTTC. Its protein is CASSLVSGGTYEQYF. This chain links TRBV5-1 with TRBJ2-7; 9 nucleotides align to TRBD2. CDR1 SGHRS and CDR2 YFSETQ come from the germline V gene. The CDR3 loop spans 15 amino acids. V lost 0 bases and J lost 2; bases outside the gene matches: 3.

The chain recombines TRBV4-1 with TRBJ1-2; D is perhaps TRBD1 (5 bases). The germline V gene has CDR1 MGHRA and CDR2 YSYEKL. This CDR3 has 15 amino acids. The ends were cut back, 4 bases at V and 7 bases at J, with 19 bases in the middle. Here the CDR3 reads CASSLQVRGEGGYTF. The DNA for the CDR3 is TGCGCCAGCAGCCTTCAGGTTCGGGGGGAGGGTGGCTACACCTTC.

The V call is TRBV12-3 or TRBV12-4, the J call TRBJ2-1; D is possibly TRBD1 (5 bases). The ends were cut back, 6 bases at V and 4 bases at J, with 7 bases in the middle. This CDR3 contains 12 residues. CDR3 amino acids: CASSTGYNEQFF. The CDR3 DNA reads TGTGCCAGCAGCACAGGATACAATGAGCAGTTCTTC.

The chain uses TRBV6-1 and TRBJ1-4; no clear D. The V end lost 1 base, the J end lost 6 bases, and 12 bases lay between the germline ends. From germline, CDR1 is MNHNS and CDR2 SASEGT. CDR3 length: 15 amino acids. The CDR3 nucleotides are TGTGCCAGCAGTGAAGGGCAGGTTGTGGATGAAAAACTGTTTTTT. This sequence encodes CASSEGQVVDEKLFF.

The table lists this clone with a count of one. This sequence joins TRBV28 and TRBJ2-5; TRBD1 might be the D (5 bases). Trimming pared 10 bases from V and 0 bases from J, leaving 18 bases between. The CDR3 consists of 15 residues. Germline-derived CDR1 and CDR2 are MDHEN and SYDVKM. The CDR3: CATLPGRVYQETQYF. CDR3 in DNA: TGTGCCACCCTACCTGGCAGGGTGTACCAAGAGACCCAGTACTTC.

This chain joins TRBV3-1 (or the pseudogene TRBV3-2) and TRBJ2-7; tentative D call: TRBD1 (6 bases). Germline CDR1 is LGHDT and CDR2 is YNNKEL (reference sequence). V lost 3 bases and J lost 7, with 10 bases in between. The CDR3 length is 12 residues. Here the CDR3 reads CASSHDDREQYF. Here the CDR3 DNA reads TGTGCCAGCAGCCACGATGACAGGGAGCAGTACTTC.

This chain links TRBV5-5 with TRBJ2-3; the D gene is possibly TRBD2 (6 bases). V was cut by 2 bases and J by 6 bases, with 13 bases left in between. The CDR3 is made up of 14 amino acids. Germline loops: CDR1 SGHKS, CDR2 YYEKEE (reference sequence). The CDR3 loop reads CASSFGSGLDTQYF. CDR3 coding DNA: TGTGCCAGCAGCTTCGGGAGCGGTCTCGATACGCAGTATTTT.

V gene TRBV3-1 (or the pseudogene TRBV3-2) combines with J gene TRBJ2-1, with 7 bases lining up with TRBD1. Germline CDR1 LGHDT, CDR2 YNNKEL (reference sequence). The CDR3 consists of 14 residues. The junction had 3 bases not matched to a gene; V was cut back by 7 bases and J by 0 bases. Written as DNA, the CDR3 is TGTGCCAGCACCCGACAGGGCTCCTACAATGAGCAGTTCTTC. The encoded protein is CASTRQGSYNEQFF.

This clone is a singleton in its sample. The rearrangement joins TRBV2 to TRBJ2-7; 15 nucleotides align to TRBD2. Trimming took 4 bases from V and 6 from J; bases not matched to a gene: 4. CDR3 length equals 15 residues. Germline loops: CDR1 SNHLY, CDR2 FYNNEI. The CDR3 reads CASSVRTSGGGEQYF. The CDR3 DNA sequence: TGTGCCAGCAGTGTCCGGACTAGCGGGGGGGGCGAGCAGTACTTC.

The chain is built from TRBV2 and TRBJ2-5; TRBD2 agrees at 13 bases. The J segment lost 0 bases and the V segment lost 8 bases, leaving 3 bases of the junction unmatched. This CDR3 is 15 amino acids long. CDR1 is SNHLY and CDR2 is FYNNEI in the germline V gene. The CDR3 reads CASSGTSGNQETQYF. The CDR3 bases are TGTGCCAGCTCAGGGACTAGCGGGAACCAAGAGACCCAGTACTTC.

CDR3: CASSRRTGDTFEQFF. The CDR3 nucleotides are TGTGCCAGCAGCAGACGGACAGGGGATACCTTTGAGCAGTTCTTC. The V and J genes are TRBV5-8 and TRBJ2-1; TRBD1 agrees at 9 bases. The ends lost 4 bases at V and 9 bases at J; junction bases unmatched: 11. The germline gives CDR1 SGHTS, CDR2 YDEGEE. This CDR3 is 15 amino acids long.